This T cell receptor (beta chain) was sequenced for a study of T cell responses to AZD1222 COVID-19 vaccine. Sequencing used immunoSEQ multiplex PCR; TCRdb keeps in-frame clones, though not all of them. The table has about 260,000 clones, 85% to 95% seen once. For this clone: The antigen is not known.

Notes on the study in general: Reportedly, nearly half the spike-specific TCRs target unmutated variant regions.

CDR1 and CDR2 from the germline V gene are SNHLY and FYNNEI. With 6 bases removed from V and 2 bases from J, the gap between germline ends came to 11 bases. The CDR3 covers 14 residues. V usage is TRBV2 and J usage is TRBJ2-1; D could derive from TRBD1 or TRBD2 (6 bases each). The receptor was derived from an adult in good health. Here the sequenced sample was peripheral blood, taken on day 0 of AZD1222 vaccination. DNA for the CDR3: TGTGCCAGCAGGGGGGCGGGAACCTACAATGAGCAGTTCTTC. Translating gives CASRGAGTYNEQFF.